This entry lists 6 T cell receptor beta chains sequenced from one sample in a study of T-cell reconstitution after alpha-beta-depleted transplantation in children. A library of TCRbeta sequences, prepared with unique molecular identifiers, was generated. TCRdb re-analysed the PCR reads in MiXCR, keeping a single row per CDR3 protein. The sample carries 200,000 to 300,000 distinct CDR3 sequences, 20% to 30% recorded once. The sequences come from PBMCs, collected before TCRalphabeta/CD19-depleted stem cell transplant. The receptors were gathered from a girl aged 2-10 years with Fanconi anemia, due to receive a stem cell transplant.

The genes are TRBV7-9 and TRBJ2-5; D gene unclear. The CDR3 loop spans 12 amino acids. Deletions cut 5 bases from V and 5 bases from J, with 9 bases between. Germline CDR1 reads SEHNR; CDR2 reads FQNEAQ (reference sequence). The CDR3 DNA reads TGTGCCAGCAGCCTCCGGTGGGAGACCCAGTACTTC. This codes for CASSLRWETQYF.

This clonotype was counted between two and nine times. The chain is built from TRBV12-3 or TRBV12-4 and TRBJ2-5; 7 bases line up with TRBD2. V was clipped by 8 bases and J by 2 bases; unmatched bases: 5. The CDR3 contains 13 residues. CDR3 bases: TGTGCCAGCGGAAACGGGGGGCAAGAGACCCAGTACTTC. Translated: CASGNGGQETQYF.

This clonotype was seen at least ten times. The CDR3 nucleotides read TGCAGCGTCCTGCCCCCCGGGACGGCTAATGAAAAACTGTTTTTT. It yields the protein CSVLPPGTANEKLFF. The chain recombines TRBV29-1 with TRBJ1-4; possibly TRBD1 for D (5 bases). Germline V CDR1 and CDR2: SQVTM, ANQGSEA. CDR3 length equals 15 residues. The germline V and J ends were trimmed by 6 bases and 3 bases, with 17 bases remaining between them.

This clonotype was seen many times. This chain connects TRBV5-6 to TRBJ2-7; 8 bases agree with TRBD2. There are 13 residues in the CDR3. Germline V gene data show CDR1 as SGHDT and CDR2 as YYEEEE. J lost 2 bases, V lost 5 bases, and 3 bases had no gene match. The CDR3 DNA sequence: TGTGCCAGCAGTTACGGGGGGGCCTACGAGCAGTACTTC. It encodes CASSYGGAYEQYF. Combining the CDR3 with reference TRBV5-6 and TRBJ2-7 gives the whole variable domain DAGVTQSPTHLIKTRGQQVTLRCSPKSGHDTVSWYQQALGQGPQFIFQYYEEEERQRGNFPDRFSGHQFPNYSSELNVNALLLGDSALYLCASSYGGAYEQYFGPGTRLTVT.

As DNA, the CDR3 is TGCAGTGCTATCGGCAGCAATCAGCCCCAGCATTTT. It specifies CSAIGSNQPQHF. The rearrangement joins TRBV20-1 to TRBJ1-5; D ambiguous. Trimming stripped 4 bases from V and 1 base from J, with 5 bases between. Germline assignment: CDR1 DFQATT and CDR2 SNEGSKA (reference sequence). This CDR3 is 12 amino acids long.

In its sample, this clonotype was seen many times. The chain carries TRBV29-1 and TRBJ2-4, with D possibly matching TRBD2 (6 bases). Per germline, CDR1 SQVTM and CDR2 ANQGSEA. Trimming removed 0 bases at V and 6 bases at J, with 12 bases between. The CDR3 is 14 amino acids. CDR3 DNA: TGCAGCGTTGAAGATCGGAGGGTTAGAAACATTCAGTACTTC. Protein sequence: CSVEDRRVRNIQYF.